This TCR beta chain was sequenced in a study of shared clonotypes between healthy human individuals. Clones were read by immunoSEQ multiplex PCR, and TCRdb kept only the in-frame ones, dropping some. The data hold some 2,500,000 clones, with roughly 93% observed a single time. This CDR3 region has 14 residues. Germline V gene lookup returns CDR1 SNHLY and CDR2 FYNNEI. V lost 6 bases to trimming and J lost 3 bases; unmatched junction nucleotides: 5. This chain joins TRBV2 and TRBJ2-7; TRBD1 matches at 10 bases. This clonotype was obtained from a man aged 18 to 30 in good health. Some clones in this sample may be carry-over from other donors' samples. Sequencing used naive CD4+ T cells from PBMCs. Subset meaning: CD45RA+ positively selected. CDR3 sequence (DNA): TGTGCCAGCAGGGGAGGACAGGGGGTCTACGAGCAGTACTTC. Translated: CASRGGQGVYEQYF.